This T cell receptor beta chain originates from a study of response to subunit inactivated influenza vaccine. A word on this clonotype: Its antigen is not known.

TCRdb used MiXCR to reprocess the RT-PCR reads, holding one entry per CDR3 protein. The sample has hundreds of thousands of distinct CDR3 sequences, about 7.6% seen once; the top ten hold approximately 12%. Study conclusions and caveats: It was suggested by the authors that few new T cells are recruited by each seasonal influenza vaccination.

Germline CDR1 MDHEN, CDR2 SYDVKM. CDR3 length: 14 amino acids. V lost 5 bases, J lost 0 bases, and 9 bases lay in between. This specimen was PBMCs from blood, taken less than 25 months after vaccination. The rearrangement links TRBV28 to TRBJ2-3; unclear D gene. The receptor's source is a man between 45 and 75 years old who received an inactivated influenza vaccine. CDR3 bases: TGTGCCAGCAGTGAATCCCCTAGCACAGATACGCAGTATTTT. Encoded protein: CASSESPSTDTQYF.